Below, 25 T cell receptor beta chains from the same sample are listed, as sequenced in a study of blood T cell repertoires in COVID-19. Profiled with immunoSEQ multiplex PCR; TCRdb holds only in-frame clones, not every one. Among 250,000 to 300,000 clones listed, 88% were seen once. Sequencing input: peripheral blood. These receptor sequences come from a woman aged 40 to 50 who had recovered from COVID-19.

V and J are TRBV3-1 (or the pseudogene TRBV3-2) and TRBJ2-5; D may be TRBD2 (6 bases). The V gene's germline CDR1 is LGHDT and CDR2 YNNKEL (reference sequence). Trimming left V 0 bases short and J 5 bases short, with 13 bases between. The CDR3 is 15 amino acids. The DNA for the CDR3 is TGTGCCAGCAGCCAAGACCCTAGCGCCCGGGAGACCCAGTACTTC. Translation gives CASSQDPSARETQYF.

This clone came up once. The chain carries TRBV5-1 and TRBJ2-2; D may be TRBD2 (5 bases). The V gene's germline CDR1 is SGHRS and CDR2 YFSETQ. V shed 4 bases and J shed 4 bases, with 17 bases lying between them. There are 16 residues in the CDR3. For the CDR3, the DNA is TGCGCCAGCAGCCCACGGGCTCCGGGGAGCACCGGGGAGCTGTTTTTT. Translating it yields CASSPRAPGSTGELFF.

This clone was seen just once. This chain joins TRBV29-1 and TRBJ1-5; D may be TRBD1 (6 bases). The V and J ends lost 4 bases and 6 bases respectively, with 16 bases between them. In germline, CDR1 is SQVTM, CDR2 ANQGSEA. CDR3 size: 14 residues. CDR3 in amino acids: CSVGGGGGVQPQHF. DNA of the CDR3: TGCAGCGTTGGGGGCGGCGGGGGCGTTCAGCCCCAGCATTTT.

This chain links TRBV6-6 with TRBJ2-3; the match to TRBD2 covers 11 bases. The CDR3 extends over 18 amino acids. CDR1 and CDR2 (germline): MNHNY, SVGAGI (reference sequence). The V gene end was trimmed by 5 bases and the J gene end by 5 bases; junction bases not matched to a gene: 15. CDR3 region: CASSPRWLAGGQGDTQYF. CDR3 in DNA: TGTGCCAGCAGTCCCCGGTGGCTAGCGGGGGGCCAGGGAGATACGCAGTATTTT.

J is TRBJ2-4 and V is TRBV5-1; D not resolved. The germline V gene has CDR1 SGHRS and CDR2 YFSETQ. This CDR3 has 14 residues. Trimming shortened V by 2 bases and J by 4 bases, and 10 bases separated the two germline ends. As DNA, the CDR3 is TGCGCCAGCAGCTTCGACCCGGGTAAAAACATTCAGTACTTC. It encodes CASSFDPGKNIQYF.

J is TRBJ1-4 and V is TRBV5-1; 7 bases fit TRBD1. The trim removed 3 bases at V and 5 bases at J, leaving 4 bases unmatched. This CDR3 is built from 14 residues. Per the germline V gene, CDR1 is SGHRS and CDR2 is YFSETQ. CDR3 nucleotides: TGCGCCAGCAGCTCGGACAGGTGGAATGAAAAACTGTTTTTT. It codes for CASSSDRWNEKLFF.

This clone was detected only once. The gene calls are TRBV15 and TRBJ1-2, with TRBD1 matching 8 bases. Trimming cost V 7 bases and J 2 bases; bases outside gene matches: 6. This CDR3 comprises 14 residues. Germline assignment: CDR1 LNHNV and CDR2 YYDKDF (reference sequence). The CDR3 region has the DNA TGTGCCACCACCTACGACAGGGGCAACTATGGCTACACCTTC. Its translation: CATTYDRGNYGYTF.

Worth noting for this clone: The missing conserved phenylalanine or tryptophan at the end of this CDR3 makes a read error likely. The DNA is omitted, as the CDR3 cannot be located on it reliably, and the CDR3 follows TCRdb's listing. The rearrangement links TRBV11-3 to TRBJ2-7; TRBD2 is the table's D call and was not checked against the DNA. 11 amino acids form the CDR3, both terminal residues included. The germline gives CDR1 SGHNT, CDR2 YENEEA. The CDR3 loop reads CASKLEMGWEI.

J is TRBJ1-1 and V is TRBV11-3, with TRBD1 matching over 9 bases. This CDR3 region has 14 residues. Germline trimming cut 2 bases from V and 4 bases from J; bases unmatched to any gene: 2. Germline V gene sequence: CDR1 SGHNT, CDR2 YENEEA. This CDR3 reads CASSLTDRGTEAFF. CDR3 DNA: TGTGCCAGCAGCTTAACGGACAGGGGCACTGAAGCTTTCTTT.

The gene calls are TRBV5-5 and TRBJ2-7; TRBD1 agrees at 8 bases. This CDR3 is 13 amino acids long. J was trimmed by 2 bases and V by 2 bases; bases with no gene match: 0. CDR1 and CDR2 from the germline V gene are SGHKS and YYEKEE (reference sequence). The CDR3 region is CASSLQGAYEQYV. The CDR3 region has the DNA TGTGCCAGCAGCTTACAGGGGGCCTACGAGCAGTACGTC.

A few counts support this clone. This chain connects TRBV4-3 to TRBJ2-1; 8 nucleotides line up with TRBD2. Germline V gene sequence: CDR1 LGHNA, CDR2 YSLEER. The CDR3 spans 17 residues. The V segment lost 1 base and the J segment 5 bases; nucleotides outside the gene matches: 10. This chain's CDR3 is CASSQVGAGGPHNEQFF. The CDR3 bases are TGCGCCAGCAGCCAAGTGGGCGCGGGAGGACCTCACAATGAGCAGTTCTTC.

V usage is TRBV3-1 (or the pseudogene TRBV3-2) and J usage is TRBJ1-2; D gene unclear. Germline loops: CDR1 LGHDT, CDR2 YNNKEL (reference sequence). CDR3 length: 17 residues. Between the trimmed V and J ends, which lost 7 bases and 7 bases, there was a span of 28 bases. CDR3 in amino acids: CASTGSLGLVGFGGYTF. As DNA, the CDR3 is TGTGCCAGCACCGGAAGTTTAGGCCTAGTCGGGTTCGGTGGCTACACCTTC.

This chain's CDR3 is CASSSGTGGSQPQHF. CDR3 coding DNA: TGTGCCAGCAGTTCCGGGACAGGGGGAAGTCAGCCCCAGCATTTT. The chain is built from TRBV6-5 and TRBJ1-5, with 11 positions matching TRBD1. CDR3 size: 15 residues. After removal of 4 bases from V and 6 bases from J, the junction contained 5 bases not matched to a gene. From germline, CDR1 is MNHEY and CDR2 SVGAGI.

The chain has TRBV5-3 and TRBJ2-5; TRBD2 aligns across 7 bases. TRBV5-3 is an ORF, with its function uncertain. The CDR3 has 17 residues. J gave up 1 base and V 6 bases, and 15 bases lay outside the gene matches. The CDR3 DNA follows: TGTGCCAGAACCACGGTGACTAGCCCGACACCCCAAGAGACCCAGTACTTC. Protein sequence: CARTTVTSPTPQETQYF.

The chain couples TRBV5-4 to TRBJ2-3, with D perhaps TRBD2 (7 bases). This CDR3 comprises 14 residues. Trimming removed 4 bases from V and 6 bases from J, with 15 bases in between. Germline CDR1 SGHNT, CDR2 YYREEE (reference sequence). CDR3 bases: TGTGCCAGCAGCCCGGGGGGCCCTGGGGATACGCAGTATTTT. Translated: CASSPGGPGDTQYF.

V and J are TRBV7-2 and TRBJ1-1; D is ambiguous. Germline CDR1 SGHTA, CDR2 FQGNSA. V dropped 5 bases and J dropped 8 bases, with 12 bases sitting between them. The CDR3 loop spans 12 amino acids. The CDR3 is CASSRPPGEAFF. CDR3 nucleotide sequence: TGTGCCAGCAGCCGACCCCCGGGGGAAGCTTTCTTT.

The rearrangement uses TRBV11-2 and TRBJ2-2, with D uncertain. The V end lost 5 bases, the J end lost 6 bases, and 7 bases lay between the germline ends. The CDR3 contains 12 residues. Germline lookup yields CDR1 SGHAT and CDR2 FQNNGV. In nucleotides, the CDR3 is TGTGCCAGCAGCGTCCTCGCCGGGGAGCTGTTTTTT. Translated, it gives CASSVLAGELFF.

The chain carries TRBV25-1 and TRBJ2-3; TRBD2 is a possible D gene (6 bases). The germline gives CDR1 MGHDK, CDR2 SYGVNS. The CDR3 has 14 residues. Trimming took off 1 base at V and 1 base at J, with 6 bases between the two ends. CDR3: CASSEWGGTDTQYF. The CDR3 DNA reads as TGTGCCAGCAGTGAATGGGGGGGCACAGATACGCAGTATTTT.

The rearrangement links TRBV19 to TRBJ1-1; 9 bases map to TRBD1. Per germline, CDR1 LNHDA and CDR2 SQIVND (reference sequence). Trimming at V came to 6 bases and at J to 3 bases, leaving 11 bases not matched to a gene. This CDR3 region has 16 residues. The CDR3 bases are TGTGCCAGTAGCCCCAGAGGCGGACAGGGGTACACTGAAGCTTTCTTT. Its translation is CASSPRGGQGYTEAFF.

V is TRBV20-1 and J is TRBJ2-3; D might be TRBD1 (5 bases). Between the trimmed V and J ends, which lost 6 bases and 6 bases, there was a span of 10 bases. This CDR3 is 11 amino acids long. Germline V CDR1 and CDR2: DFQATT, SNEGSKA (reference sequence). The DNA of the CDR3 is TGCAGTGCCCCCTGGGGCGATACGCAGTATTTT. Protein: CSAPWGDTQYF.

This chain uses TRBV18 with TRBJ2-5, with a tentative D call TRBD2 (7 bases). Germline lookup yields CDR1 KGHSH and CDR2 LQKENI. The CDR3 runs 14 residues. V shed 1 base and J shed 5 bases, with 11 bases lying between them. The CDR3 DNA reads as TGTGCCAGCTCACCACGCGGGGGCGGGGAGACCCAGTACTTC. It yields the protein CASSPRGGGETQYF.

The chain carries TRBV19 and TRBJ1-1; 8 bases line up with TRBD1. The CDR3 runs 16 residues. J gave up 6 bases and V 5 bases, and 14 bases lay outside the gene matches. Germline CDR1 LNHDA, CDR2 SQIVND (reference sequence). The CDR3 is CASSPLSLQGAAEAFF. Written as DNA, the CDR3 is TGTGCCAGTAGTCCCCTGAGTCTGCAGGGGGCAGCTGAAGCTTTCTTT.

The chain is built from TRBV30 and TRBJ1-5; D is perhaps TRBD1 (5 bases). The CDR3 totals 13 residues. Deletions cut 5 bases from V and 3 bases from J, with 11 bases between. Germline CDR1 GTSNPN, CDR2 SVGIG (reference sequence). Here the CDR3 reads CAWSAGNNQPQHF. The CDR3 nucleotides are TGTGCCTGGTCGGCAGGGAACAATCAGCCCCAGCATTTT.

The chain is built from TRBV5-4 and TRBJ1-6, with 8 bases that match TRBD1. There are 14 residues in the CDR3. CDR1 is SGHNT, CDR2 YYREEE, per germline (reference sequence). The ends lost 4 bases at V and 10 bases at J; junction bases unmatched: 7. Written as DNA, the CDR3 is TGTGCCAGCAGCACAGACAGGGGACGATCACCCCTCCACTTT. This encodes CASSTDRGRSPLHF.

The chain uses TRBV5-1 and TRBJ2-4; D gene unclear. Trimming removed 0 bases from V and 6 bases from J, with 7 bases in between. The CDR3 is 13 residues long. Per germline, CDR1 SGHRS and CDR2 YFSETQ. CDR3 region: CASSLGTGNIQYF. The DNA for the CDR3 is TGCGCCAGCAGCTTGGGCACCGGAAACATTCAGTACTTC.